Included here is one T cell receptor (beta chain) sequence, with context. The data are from a study of low-dose radiotherapy and immunotherapy resistance in tumors. Alpha- and beta-chain coverage of first-strand cDNA came from TRAV- and TRBV-specific primers. Amplification of TCRs used a constant-region primer and V-primer adapter for around 20 PCR cycles. TCRdb called the reads again in MiXCR, with one record for every CDR3 protein. The data show about 5,600 distinct CDR3 sequences, 82% seen once. The receptor was derived from a human donor with advanced metastatic prostate, ovarian, gallbladder or colorectal cancer (not recorded which). This table probably holds off-target reads from a library built for another chain.

The CDR3 region has the DNA TGTGCCAGCACCTGGACTAGAGAGTACGAGCAGTACTTC. This encodes CASTWTREYEQYF. V usage is TRBV7-2 and J usage is TRBJ2-7, with TRBD2 identical over 7 bases. The CDR3 totals 13 residues. Germline V gene sequence: CDR1 SGHTA, CDR2 FQGNSA. V shed 7 bases and J 4 bases; nucleotides not matched to a gene: 7.